This entry lists 21 T cell receptor beta chains sequenced from one sample in a study of T-cell memory formation after mild COVID-19. Using its own MiXCR run on the 5' RACE reads, TCRdb lists one record per CDR3 protein. The repertoire holds hundreds of thousands of distinct CDR3 sequences, with under 20% as singletons. Sequencing was carried out using PBMCs or a T cell subset sorted from them (not recorded which). These receptors were taken from an adult woman who had mild COVID-19 (a few samples of this study predate the infection). Cell type and time point are not known.

There are a few counts of this clonotype. The chain couples TRBV10-3 to TRBJ2-3; D is ambiguous. Per germline, CDR1 ENHRY and CDR2 SYGVKD. Between the trimmed V and J ends, which lost 0 bases and 0 bases, there was a span of 4 bases. The CDR3 has 14 residues. Here the CDR3 reads CAISESASTDTQYF. The CDR3 DNA follows: TGTGCCATCAGTGAGTCAGCCAGCACAGATACGCAGTATTTT.

This clonotype turned up a few times. The rearrangement uses TRBV5-1 and TRBJ1-1; D not certain. With 0 bases removed from V and 6 bases from J, the gap between germline ends came to 18 bases. The germline V gene has CDR1 SGHRS and CDR2 YFSETQ. The CDR3 is made up of 16 amino acids. CDR3 bases: TGCGCCAGCAGCTTGGACCAAACACAACGAGCCTCTGAAGCTTTCTTT. It translates to CASSLDQTQRASEAFF.

In regard to this clonotype: This CDR3 is missing its conserved last phenylalanine or tryptophan, likely due to a read error. The chain has TRBV7-2 and TRBJ2-7, with 9 bases lining up with TRBD2. This CDR3 is built from 17 residues. Trimming cost V 1 base and J 0 bases; bases outside gene matches: 7. Germline V gene lookup returns CDR1 SGHTA and CDR2 FQGNSA. CDR3 sequence (DNA): TGTGCCAGCAGCTTAGATTCTAGCGGGGCGCGCTCCTACGAGCAGTACCTC. It encodes CASSLDSSGARSYEQYL.

The rearrangement joins TRBV24-1 to TRBJ2-5, with a possible D match to TRBD2 (7 bases). There are 16 residues in the CDR3. The germline V gene has CDR1 KGHDR and CDR2 SFDVKD. V was trimmed by 5 bases and J by 3 bases, leaving 18 bases between them. The DNA for the CDR3 is TGTGCCACCAGTGTCCTAGGGGGGGGCAGGGAAGAGACCCAGTACTTC. Protein product: CATSVLGGGREETQYF.

This clonotype was seen only a few times. The chain combines TRBV7-2 with TRBJ1-1, with a possible D match to TRBD1 (6 bases). The germline V gene encodes CDR1 SGHTA and CDR2 FQGNSA. Trimming took 1 base from V and 5 from J, leaving 14 bases between them. The CDR3 loop spans 15 amino acids. The CDR3 is CASSLDRGSKTEAFF. The DNA of the CDR3 is TGTGCCAGCAGCTTAGATAGGGGGTCAAAGACTGAAGCTTTCTTT.

The rearrangement uses TRBV11-2 and TRBJ1-6; 8 nucleotides line up with TRBD1. V gave up 7 bases and J gave up 10 bases; unmatched junction bases: 15. CDR3 length equals 16 residues. CDR1 is SGHAT and CDR2 is FQNNGV in the germline V gene. CDR3 in DNA: TGTGCCAGCACCCCGGAAGGACAGGGAGGACTCTCACCCCTCCACTTT. It encodes CASTPEGQGGLSPLHF.

This clonotype was seen ten or more times. The chain joins TRBV7-8 to TRBJ2-7; D is undetermined. Trimming shortened V by 5 bases and J by 0 bases, and 14 bases separated the two germline ends. Germline values: CDR1 SGHVS, CDR2 FQNEAQ. CDR3 length equals 15 residues. The CDR3 nucleotides are TGTGCCAGCAGCCCGGAGAGGTTTGCCTCCTACGAGCAGTACTTC. Encoded protein: CASSPERFASYEQYF.

This chain joins TRBV5-5 and TRBJ2-2; no definite D call. The CDR3 contains 15 residues. The germline V and J ends were trimmed by 4 bases and 2 bases, with 12 bases remaining between them. Germline CDR1 reads SGHKS; CDR2 reads YYEKEE (reference sequence). The CDR3 is CASSVFTANTGELFF. In nucleotides, the CDR3 is TGTGCCAGCAGCGTTTTTACGGCAAACACCGGGGAGCTGTTTTTT.

This clonotype appeared many times. The chain has TRBV12-3 or TRBV12-4 and TRBJ2-1; 11 nucleotides align to TRBD2. This CDR3 is built from 19 residues. V lost 3 bases, J lost 6 bases, and 16 bases stayed unmatched. CDR3 coding DNA: TGTGCCAGCAGTTTGCGAGTAGCGGGGGGGCCGAGTATAGTCAATGAGCAGTTCTTC. This gives the protein CASSLRVAGGPSIVNEQFF.

A single count supports this clonotype. The J gene is TRBJ1-2, the V gene TRBV5-5; 7 bases are shared with TRBD1. The trim removed 4 bases at V and 8 bases at J, leaving 11 bases unmatched. The germline gives CDR1 SGHKS, CDR2 YYEKEE (reference sequence). The CDR3 is 14 residues long. CDR3 coding DNA: TGTGCCAGCAGCGCCAGGGACAGCAAGGACGGCTACACCTTC. Encoded protein: CASSARDSKDGYTF.

This clonotype was recorded a few times. The rearrangement links TRBV7-9 to TRBJ1-6; maybe TRBD1 (5 bases). V was clipped by 1 base and J by 7 bases, with 11 bases between them. This CDR3 region has 15 residues. Per the germline V gene, CDR1 is SEHNR and CDR2 is FQNEAQ (reference sequence). The DNA for the CDR3 is TGTGCCAGCAGCTTAGAAGGGGATCTCAATTCACCCCTCCACTTT. It translates to CASSLEGDLNSPLHF. The entire variable domain, with the rest obtained from reference TRBV7-9 and TRBJ1-6, is as follows: DTGVSQNPRHKITKRGQNVTFRCDPISEHNRLYWYRQTLGQGPEFLTYFQNEAQLEKSRLLSDRFSAERPKGSFSTLEIQRTEQGDSAMYLCASSLEGDLNSPLHFGNGTRLTVT.

J is TRBJ2-7 and V is TRBV3-1, with 10 bases fitting TRBD1. Germline loops: CDR1 LGHDT, CDR2 YNNKEL (reference sequence). Trimming took 5 bases from V and 3 from J; bases not matched to a gene: 13. The CDR3 is made up of 17 amino acids. For the CDR3, the DNA is TGTGCCAGCAGCGAATACCCCCCGGGACAGGGGCTCTACGAGCAGTACTTC. This codes for CASSEYPPGQGLYEQYF.

CDR3 bases: TGTGCCAGCAGGGCAGGGGGCCCTCCCTACGAGCAGTACTTC. The encoded protein is CASRAGGPPYEQYF. The chain links TRBV2 to TRBJ2-7; 8 nucleotides align to TRBD1. Germline V gene sequence: CDR1 SNHLY, CDR2 FYNNEI. V was pared by 6 bases and J by 2 bases, with 6 bases of the junction left unmatched. This CDR3 comprises 14 residues.

V and J are TRBV21-1 and TRBJ2-1; TRBD1, the table's D call, lacks a check against the DNA. TRBV21-1 is flagged as a pseudogene. This CDR3 region has 12 residues. The CDR3 DNA sequence: TGTGCCAGCGGGACAGGGGCCAATGAGCAGTTCTTC. This translates into CASGTGANEQFF.

This chain uses TRBV28 with TRBJ2-1, with 16 bases aligning to TRBD2. Germline values: CDR1 MDHEN, CDR2 SYDVKM. The CDR3 runs to 17 residues. V dropped 2 bases and J dropped 9; count of bases not matched to a gene: 7. CDR3 nucleotides: TGTGCCAGCAGTTTACCTATAGGGACTAGCGGGAGGGTTGAGCAGTTCTTC. It encodes CASSLPIGTSGRVEQFF.

V usage is TRBV2 and J usage is TRBJ1-4; TRBD1 is a possible D gene (5 bases). This CDR3 region has 13 residues. Germline V gene sequence: CDR1 SNHLY, CDR2 FYNNEI. Trimming cost V 4 bases and J 7 bases, with 10 bases left between them. CDR3 sequence: CASSGRDVEKLFF. The CDR3, as DNA: TGTGCCAGCAGTGGGAGGGACGTTGAAAAACTGTTTTTT.

This clonotype was observed a few times. This chain uses TRBV4-2 with TRBJ2-2; tentative D call: TRBD1 (5 bases). V was pared by 4 bases and J by 7 bases, with 19 bases between. Germline V gives CDR1 LGHNA, CDR2 YNFKEQ. This CDR3 contains 16 residues. The CDR3 is CASSRVGQGPNGELFF. For the CDR3, the DNA is TGTGCCAGCAGCCGGGTCGGGCAGGGTCCCAACGGGGAGCTGTTTTTT.

The chain recombines TRBV10-3 with TRBJ2-7; 10 positions agree with TRBD2. The germline V gene has CDR1 ENHRY and CDR2 SYGVKD. This CDR3 spans 16 amino acids. With 2 bases clipped from V and 0 bases from J, the junction kept 4 bases outside the gene matches. The DNA of the CDR3 is TGTGCCATCAGTGAGCCCCGGACTAGCGGCTCCTACGAGCAGTACTTC. Translation: CAISEPRTSGSYEQYF.

This clonotype occurred a few times. This chain connects TRBV10-3 to TRBJ2-1, with 11 nucleotides matching TRBD2. V trimming: 0 bases; J trimming: 4 bases; junction bases outside the gene matches: 11. CDR3 length: 19 residues. CDR1 is ENHRY and CDR2 is SYGVKD in the germline V gene. CDR3 sequence reads: CAISESKLAGGPLYNEQFF. In nucleotides, the CDR3 is TGTGCCATCAGTGAGTCGAAGCTAGCGGGAGGCCCACTATACAATGAGCAGTTCTTC.

V is TRBV2 and J is TRBJ2-7, with 7 positions matching TRBD2. Germline loops: CDR1 SNHLY, CDR2 FYNNEI. The CDR3 extends over 16 amino acids. V trimming: 1 base; J trimming: 2 bases; junction bases outside the gene matches: 8. CDR3 DNA sequence: TGTGCCAGCAGTGAAGTAGGGGACTATGGGGCCTACGAGCAGTACTTC. Its translation is CASSEVGDYGAYEQYF.

This rearrangement joins TRBV5-1 to TRBJ2-5; D not certain. The CDR3 sequence is 15 residues long. V gave up 4 bases and J gave up 5 bases, with 18 bases separating them. CDR1 is SGHRS and CDR2 is YFSETQ in the germline V gene. The CDR3 protein is CASSHSPDPRETQYF. CDR3 in DNA: TGCGCCAGCAGCCACTCCCCCGACCCCAGGGAGACCCAGTACTTC.